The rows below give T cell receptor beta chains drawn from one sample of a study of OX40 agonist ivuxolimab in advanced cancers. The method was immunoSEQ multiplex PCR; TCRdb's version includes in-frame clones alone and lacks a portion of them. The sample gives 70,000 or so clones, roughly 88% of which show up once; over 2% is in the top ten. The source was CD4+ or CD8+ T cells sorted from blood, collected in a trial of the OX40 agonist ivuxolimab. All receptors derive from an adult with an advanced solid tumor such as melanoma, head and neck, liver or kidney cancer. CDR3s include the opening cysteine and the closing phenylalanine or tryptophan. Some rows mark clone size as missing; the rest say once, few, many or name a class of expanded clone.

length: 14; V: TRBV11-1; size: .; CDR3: CASSPLTSTDTQYF
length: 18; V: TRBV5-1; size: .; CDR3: CASSGTDRAVSGANVLTF
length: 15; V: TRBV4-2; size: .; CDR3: CASSQGSGLGNTIYF
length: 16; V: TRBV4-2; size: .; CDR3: CASSQLTGQTTYEQYF
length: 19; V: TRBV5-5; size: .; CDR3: CASSLFWVVRTSQPYEQYF
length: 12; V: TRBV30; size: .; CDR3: CALTTTNEKLFF
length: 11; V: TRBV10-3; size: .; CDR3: CAISGDSEQFF
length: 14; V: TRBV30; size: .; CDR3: CAWTQGAANEKLFF
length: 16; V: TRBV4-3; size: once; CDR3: CASSQEYGLSLYEQYF
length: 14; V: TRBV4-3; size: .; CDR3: CASSPELARETQYF
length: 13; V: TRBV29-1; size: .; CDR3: CSVAADSGNTIYF
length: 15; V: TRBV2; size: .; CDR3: CASSDPARAQETQYF
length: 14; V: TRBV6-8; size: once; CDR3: CASSYSGPVKTQYF
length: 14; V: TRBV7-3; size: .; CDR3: CASSLTGGAGELFF